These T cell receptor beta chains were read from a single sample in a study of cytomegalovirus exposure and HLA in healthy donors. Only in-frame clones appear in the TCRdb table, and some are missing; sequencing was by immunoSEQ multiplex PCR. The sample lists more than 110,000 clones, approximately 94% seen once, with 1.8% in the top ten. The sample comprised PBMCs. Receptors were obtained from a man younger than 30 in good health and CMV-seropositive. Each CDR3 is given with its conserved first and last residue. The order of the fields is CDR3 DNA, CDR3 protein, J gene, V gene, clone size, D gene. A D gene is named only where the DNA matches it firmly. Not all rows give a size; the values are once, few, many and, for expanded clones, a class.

CDR3 DNA: TGTGCCAGCAGTGAATATTACGGAGATACGCAGTATTTT
CDR3 protein: CASSEYYGDTQYF
J gene: TRBJ2-3
V gene: TRBV25-1
clone size: .
D gene: .

CDR3 DNA: TGTGCCAGCAGTGACACGAGTGAAAAACTGTTTTTT
CDR3 protein: CASSDTSEKLFF
J gene: TRBJ1-4
V gene: TRBV6-6
clone size: .
D gene: .

CDR3 DNA: TGCGCCAGCGGATGGGGGCCAGGTGGGAATTCACCCCTCCACTTT
CDR3 protein: CASGWGPGGNSPLHF
J gene: TRBJ1-6
V gene: TRBV10-2
clone size: once
D gene: .

CDR3 DNA: TGTGCCAGCAGCCCGTCCGGGGACAGCCGGACCTACGAGCAGTACTTC
CDR3 protein: CASSPSGDSRTYEQYF
J gene: TRBJ2-7
V gene: TRBV7-9
clone size: .
D gene: TRBD1

CDR3 DNA: TGTGCCAGCAGTCGGGACAGGGGGTATAGCAATCAGCCCCAGCATTTT
CDR3 protein: CASSRDRGYSNQPQHF
J gene: TRBJ1-5
V gene: TRBV28
clone size: .
D gene: TRBD1

CDR3 DNA: TGTGCCAGTAGTATACTCTTCGGGGACAACTACGAGCAGTACTTC
CDR3 protein: CASSILFGDNYEQYF
J gene: TRBJ2-7
V gene: TRBV19
clone size: .
D gene: .

CDR3 DNA: TGTGCCAGCAGCCGTGGACAGGAGGTTGATGGCTACACCTTC
CDR3 protein: CASSRGQEVDGYTF
J gene: TRBJ1-2
V gene: TRBV6-5
clone size: .
D gene: TRBD1

CDR3 DNA: TGTGCCATCAGTGTAGGACAGGGACTCTACGAGCAGTACTTC
CDR3 protein: CAISVGQGLYEQYF
J gene: TRBJ2-7
V gene: TRBV10-3
clone size: .
D gene: TRBD1

CDR3 DNA: TGTGCCAGCAGCCCCCGGGGGGGCGGGGGCTACACCTTC
CDR3 protein: CASSPRGGGGYTF
J gene: TRBJ1-2
V gene: TRBV28
clone size: .
D gene: .

CDR3 DNA: TGTGCCAGCAGCCCCAAGGGGACAGGGGAGGGTGGGGCCAACGTCCTGACTTTC
CDR3 protein: CASSPKGTGEGGANVLTF
J gene: TRBJ2-6
V gene: TRBV4-2
clone size: few
D gene: TRBD1

CDR3 DNA: TGTGCCAGCAGCTCGGGACTAGAATTCGAGCAGTTCTTC
CDR3 protein: CASSSGLEFEQFF
J gene: TRBJ2-1
V gene: TRBV7-9
clone size: .
D gene: TRBD2

CDR3 DNA: TGTGCCAGCAGCCAACAGGGGGAGTATCAGCCCCAGCATTTT
CDR3 protein: CASSQQGEYQPQHF
J gene: TRBJ1-5
V gene: TRBV4-2
clone size: .
D gene: TRBD1

CDR3 DNA: TGTGCCAGCAGTTTATCGGGGACAGGGGTCTACGAGCAGTACTTC
CDR3 protein: CASSLSGTGVYEQYF
J gene: TRBJ2-7
V gene: TRBV27
clone size: .
D gene: TRBD1

CDR3 DNA: TGTGCCAGCGGACAGGCTAACTATGGCTACACCTTC
CDR3 protein: CASGQANYGYTF
J gene: TRBJ1-2
V gene: TRBV13
clone size: .
D gene: TRBD1

CDR3 DNA: TGCGCCAGCAGTGCTAGGTCCAGGGTGGAGAACACTGAAGCTTTCTTT
CDR3 protein: CASSARSRVENTEAFF
J gene: TRBJ1-1
V gene: TRBV10-2
clone size: once
D gene: .

CDR3 DNA: TGTGCCAGCAGCTTTACGACAGCGCTACACACTGAAGCTTTCTTT
CDR3 protein: CASSFTTALHTEAFF
J gene: TRBJ1-1
V gene: TRBV7-2
clone size: .
D gene: .

CDR3 DNA: TGTGCCAGCACCGCGCAAGCAACTGAAGCTTTCTTT
CDR3 protein: CASTAQATEAFF
J gene: TRBJ1-1
V gene: TRBV2
clone size: .
D gene: .

CDR3 DNA: TGCAGTGCTGCTGACAGGGGGTCCCAGTTCTTC
CDR3 protein: CSAADRGSQFF
J gene: TRBJ2-1
V gene: TRBV20-1
clone size: .
D gene: TRBD1

CDR3 DNA: TGTGCCAGAAGCTTCCCGGGACAGACCATCCCTGGGGCCAACGTCCTGACTTTC
CDR3 protein: CARSFPGQTIPGANVLTF
J gene: TRBJ2-6
V gene: TRBV5-3
clone size: .
D gene: TRBD1

CDR3 DNA: TGCGCCAGCAGTGGCAGGGCAGGGGGCTTCAATGAGCAGTTCTTC
CDR3 protein: CASSGRAGGFNEQFF
J gene: TRBJ2-1
V gene: TRBV5-1
clone size: .
D gene: TRBD1

CDR3 DNA: TGTGCCAGCAGCTTCGGACAGGGGAGCTCCTACGAGCAGTACTTC
CDR3 protein: CASSFGQGSSYEQYF
J gene: TRBJ2-7
V gene: TRBV11-3
clone size: .
D gene: TRBD1

CDR3 DNA: TGTGCCAGCAGTTTAACAGGGTTCTCCTACGAGCAGTACTTC
CDR3 protein: CASSLTGFSYEQYF
J gene: TRBJ2-7
V gene: TRBV27
clone size: .
D gene: .

CDR3 DNA: TGTGCCAGCAGGGACTCGGACTATGGCTACACCTTC
CDR3 protein: CASRDSDYGYTF
J gene: TRBJ1-2
V gene: TRBV6-1
clone size: .
D gene: .

CDR3 DNA: TGTGCCATCAGTGACCCTTCACGAGTCGGGGAGCTGTTTTTT
CDR3 protein: CAISDPSRVGELFF
J gene: TRBJ2-2
V gene: TRBV10-3
clone size: .
D gene: .

CDR3 DNA: TGCACCAGCATCTCCAGACAGGGTTGGGGTAATGAAAAACTGTTTTTT
CDR3 protein: CTSISRQGWGNEKLFF
J gene: TRBJ1-4
V gene: TRBV1
clone size: .
D gene: .

CDR3 DNA: TGTGCCAGCTTTGGGCTAGCGATCACAGATACGCAGTATTTT
CDR3 protein: CASFGLAITDTQYF
J gene: TRBJ2-3
V gene: TRBV6-1
clone size: .
D gene: .

CDR3 DNA: TGCAGTGCTCTTCCGGGGGGCGAGCAGTACTTC
CDR3 protein: CSALPGGEQYF
J gene: TRBJ2-7
V gene: TRBV20-1
clone size: .
D gene: TRBD2

CDR3 DNA: TGTGCCAGCAGTGGAGACCAGGGGTTCGGCAATCAGCCCCAGCATTTT
CDR3 protein: CASSGDQGFGNQPQHF
J gene: TRBJ1-5
V gene: TRBV2
clone size: few
D gene: .

CDR3 DNA: TGTGCCAGCAGACAAGGGACTCCTTCACCTTCGGGGGAGCTGTTTTTT
CDR3 protein: CASRQGTPSPSGELFF
J gene: TRBJ2-2
V gene: TRBV6-6
clone size: .
D gene: .

CDR3 DNA: TGTGCCAGCAGTGAAACAAGAGGGGGATACGAGCAGTACTTC
CDR3 protein: CASSETRGGYEQYF
J gene: TRBJ2-7
V gene: TRBV2
clone size: .
D gene: .

CDR3 DNA: TGTGCCAGCAGTTTATTACGGGAGTGGAATGAGCAGTTCTTC
CDR3 protein: CASSLLREWNEQFF
J gene: TRBJ2-1
V gene: TRBV28
clone size: .
D gene: .

CDR3 DNA: TGTGCCAGCTCATCCGACAGGGAGGTGCGGGAGCAGTACTTC
CDR3 protein: CASSSDREVREQYF
J gene: TRBJ2-7
V gene: TRBV18
clone size: .
D gene: .

CDR3 DNA: TGTGCCAGCCAGAAACAGGATTCCAGGTACGAGCAGTACTTC
CDR3 protein: CASQKQDSRYEQYF
J gene: TRBJ2-7
V gene: TRBV28
clone size: .
D gene: .

CDR3 DNA: TGTGCCAGCAGTGAACTAATAATAGGGCTAGCGGTCTACGTAGGCTCTTCCTACGAGCAGTACTTC
CDR3 protein: CASSELIIGLAVYVGSSYEQYF
J gene: TRBJ2-7
V gene: TRBV6-1
clone size: .
D gene: TRBD2

CDR3 DNA: TGTGCCAGCATTATAGCAGTTCAAGAGACCCAGTACTTC
CDR3 protein: CASIIAVQETQYF
J gene: TRBJ2-5
V gene: TRBV2
clone size: .
D gene: .

CDR3 DNA: TGTGCCAGCAGCCCGATGACAGGGACTGGCTACACCTTC
CDR3 protein: CASSPMTGTGYTF
J gene: TRBJ1-2
V gene: TRBV5-4
clone size: .
D gene: TRBD1

CDR3 DNA: TGTGCCAGCAGTGAAGGGACTAGCGGTAACAATGAGCAGTTCTTC
CDR3 protein: CASSEGTSGNNEQFF
J gene: TRBJ2-1
V gene: TRBV6-1
clone size: .
D gene: TRBD2

CDR3 DNA: TGTGCCAGCAGTCCCGGGACAGACGTCTATGGCTACACCTTC
CDR3 protein: CASSPGTDVYGYTF
J gene: TRBJ1-2
V gene: TRBV28
clone size: .
D gene: TRBD1

CDR3 DNA: TGTGCCAGCAGCCTCGACACATACTACGAGCAGTACTTC
CDR3 protein: CASSLDTYYEQYF
J gene: TRBJ2-7
V gene: TRBV7-9
clone size: .
D gene: .

CDR3 DNA: TGTGCCAGCAGCCAACTCGCAGGGGGCGAAAAACTGTTTTTT
CDR3 protein: CASSQLAGGEKLFF
J gene: TRBJ1-4
V gene: TRBV14
clone size: once
D gene: TRBD1

CDR3 DNA: TGTGCCAGCAGCTTGCGATGGTCAGGGGGTGACTACGAGCAGTACTTC
CDR3 protein: CASSLRWSGGDYEQYF
J gene: TRBJ2-7
V gene: TRBV5-5
clone size: once
D gene: TRBD1

CDR3 DNA: TGTGCCAGCAGCTTCTCAGGGGCAGGCACCGGGGAGCTGTTTTTT
CDR3 protein: CASSFSGAGTGELFF
J gene: TRBJ2-2
V gene: TRBV5-6
clone size: .
D gene: .

CDR3 DNA: TGTGCCAGCAGCCGGGGGGAGACCCAGTACTTC
CDR3 protein: CASSRGETQYF
J gene: TRBJ2-5
V gene: TRBV11-2
clone size: .
D gene: .

CDR3 DNA: TGTGCCAGTAGTATATATAGAGGACAGGACTCCTATGGCTACACCTTC
CDR3 protein: CASSIYRGQDSYGYTF
J gene: TRBJ1-2
V gene: TRBV19
clone size: once
D gene: TRBD1

CDR3 DNA: TGTGCCAGCAGCCGCGGACAGCTGAACACTGAAGCTTTCTTT
CDR3 protein: CASSRGQLNTEAFF
J gene: TRBJ1-1
V gene: TRBV13
clone size: .
D gene: .

CDR3 DNA: TGTGCCAGCAGCACCCGGACTAGCGGGAGCGGTGGGGCCAACGTCCTGACTTTC
CDR3 protein: CASSTRTSGSGGANVLTF
J gene: TRBJ2-6
V gene: TRBV13
clone size: .
D gene: TRBD2

CDR3 DNA: TGTGCCAGCAGTTCCAACGAGCAGTACTTC
CDR3 protein: CASSSNEQYF
J gene: TRBJ2-7
V gene: TRBV28
clone size: once
D gene: .

CDR3 DNA: TGTGCCAGCAGTTTGCTAGCGTCTAGGGAGGGCCCAGGGGAGCAGTACTTC
CDR3 protein: CASSLLASREGPGEQYF
J gene: TRBJ2-7
V gene: TRBV27
clone size: once
D gene: TRBD2

CDR3 DNA: TGTGCCAGCAGTCCGTCGGGACTCACGGGGAGAGGTACGCAGTATTTT
CDR3 protein: CASSPSGLTGRGTQYF
J gene: TRBJ2-3
V gene: TRBV27
clone size: .
D gene: .

CDR3 DNA: TGTGCCTGGAGTAGGGCGGGAGATAGCAATCAGCCCCAGCATTTT
CDR3 protein: CAWSRAGDSNQPQHF
J gene: TRBJ1-5
V gene: TRBV30
clone size: .
D gene: .

CDR3 DNA: TGTGCCAGCAGCCCTCGTGAAACAGCCTACGAGCAGTACTTC
CDR3 protein: CASSPRETAYEQYF
J gene: TRBJ2-7
V gene: TRBV9
clone size: .
D gene: .

CDR3 DNA: TGCGCCAGCAGCTTGAGGGGGAGTCAACACCCCGGGGAGCTGTTTTTT
CDR3 protein: CASSLRGSQHPGELFF
J gene: TRBJ2-2
V gene: TRBV5-1
clone size: .
D gene: .

CDR3 DNA: TGTGCCAGCAGCCAATTAAAGGGAGCCGGCACCGGGGAGCTGTTTTTT
CDR3 protein: CASSQLKGAGTGELFF
J gene: TRBJ2-2
V gene: TRBV7-9
clone size: .
D gene: .

CDR3 DNA: TGTGCCAGCTCTGGGACAGGAGATACGCAGTATTTT
CDR3 protein: CASSGTGDTQYF
J gene: TRBJ2-3
V gene: TRBV2
clone size: few
D gene: TRBD1

CDR3 DNA: TGTGCCGGAGGGCGGCTGGACACCGGGGAGCTGTTTTTT
CDR3 protein: CAGGRLDTGELFF
J gene: TRBJ2-2
V gene: TRBV30
clone size: .
D gene: .

CDR3 DNA: TGTGCCAGCAGTGTGGGGCAGGGGGTCGGCACTGAAGCTTTCTTT
CDR3 protein: CASSVGQGVGTEAFF
J gene: TRBJ1-1
V gene: TRBV2
clone size: once
D gene: TRBD1

CDR3 DNA: TGTGCCAGCAGCCTCCAGGGCTCCGGCGAAGCTTTCTTT
CDR3 protein: CASSLQGSGEAFF
J gene: TRBJ1-1
V gene: TRBV11-3
clone size: .
D gene: .

CDR3 DNA: TGTGCCAGCGCGGGCGAGGGAGATACGCAGTATTTT
CDR3 protein: CASAGEGDTQYF
J gene: TRBJ2-3
V gene: TRBV6-1
clone size: .
D gene: .

CDR3 DNA: TGTGCCAGCTCACCGCCAACTAGCGGAGTGGGCGAGCAGTACTTC
CDR3 protein: CASSPPTSGVGEQYF
J gene: TRBJ2-7
V gene: TRBV18
clone size: .
D gene: TRBD2